A single sample is the source of the 11 T cell receptor beta chains below, sequenced in a study of regulatory T cells in long-lasting Graves disease. Time point described: persistent/refractory GD, antithyroid drugs over 5 years with positive TRAb. After RNA was extracted from PBMCs, the TCR library was made from it. Both iRepertoire HTBI primers and Arm-PCR of CDR3 regions were used to build the TCR beta libraries. TCRdb independently ran MiXCR on the multiplex PCR reads; one entry per CDR3 protein. The sample lists 650,000 to 700,000 distinct CDR3 sequences; about 30% were seen once. Specimen: peripheral blood mononuclear cells (PBMCs), collected when the disease was refractory, from a patient treated with antithyroid drugs. The receptors originated from a female donor with Graves disease.

This clonotype was detected only a few times. The CDR3 loop reads CASRMTGLNQPQHF. The DNA of the CDR3 is TGTGCCAGCAGGATGACAGGGCTCAATCAGCCCCAGCATTTT. This chain joins TRBV6-1 and TRBJ1-5; 7 bases align to TRBD1. From germline, CDR1 is MNHNS and CDR2 SASEGT. V shed 6 bases and J 3 bases; nucleotides not matched to a gene: 5. The CDR3 runs to 14 residues.

The chain combines TRBV18 with TRBJ2-7; D is perhaps TRBD2 (6 bases). Germline V CDR1 and CDR2: KGHSH, LQKENI. V was pared by 2 bases and J by 11 bases, with 16 bases between. The CDR3 sequence is 13 residues long. CDR3 in DNA: TGTGCCAGCTCACCATCAGAGACTAGAAGAAAGTACTTC. Protein: CASSPSETRRKYF.

This clonotype was observed a handful of times. The chain links TRBV6-1 to TRBJ1-4; tentative D call: TRBD1 (5 bases). The ends were cut back, 6 bases at V and 7 bases at J, with 12 bases in the middle. Germline V gene data show CDR1 as MNHNS and CDR2 as SASEGT. This CDR3 spans 13 amino acids. CDR3 DNA: TGTGCCAGCAGCCTACAGAGGGGTGAAAAACTGTTTTTT. It translates to CASSLQRGEKLFF.

This clonotype was counted a few times. The chain links TRBV11-2 to TRBJ2-7, with TRBD1 matching 10 bases. Germline loops: CDR1 SGHAT, CDR2 FQNNGV. J was trimmed by 3 bases and V by 7 bases; bases with no gene match: 6. The CDR3 is 14 residues long. The CDR3, as DNA: TGTGCCAGCACCCGACAGGGGGCGAACTACGAGCAGTACTTC. Encoded protein: CASTRQGANYEQYF.

This clonotype was picked up a small number of times. This chain joins TRBV29-1 and TRBJ1-5, with D unclear. This CDR3 is 12 amino acids long. The V gene lost 7 bases and the J gene lost 0 bases, with 7 bases spanning the gap. CDR1 is SQVTM and CDR2 is ANQGSEA in the germline V gene. The CDR3 nucleotides are TGCAGCGCTGGGAGTAGCAATCAGCCCCAGCATTTT. Translated: CSAGSSNQPQHF.

This clonotype was found a few times. The chain links TRBV7-3 to TRBJ2-1, with no clear D. V gave up 1 base and J gave up 1 base, with 8 bases separating them. In germline, CDR1 is SGHTA, CDR2 FQGTGA. The CDR3 covers 15 residues. The CDR3, as DNA: TGTGCCAGCAGCTTAATGGCAGGTTCCTACAATGAGCAGTTCTTC. Translated: CASSLMAGSYNEQFF.

This clonotype was detected many times. The gene calls are TRBV20-1 and TRBJ2-5; D unresolved. Trimming took off 4 bases at V and 5 bases at J, with 11 bases between the two ends. The germline CDR1 and CDR2 sequences are DFQATT and SNEGSKA (reference sequence). This CDR3 comprises 12 residues. CDR3 in DNA: TGCAGTGCTACGAGAGGTGGGGAGACCCAGTACTTC. It encodes CSATRGGETQYF.

This rearrangement joins TRBV19 to TRBJ1-1; D perhaps matches TRBD1 (6 bases). The CDR3 is 15 amino acids. Trimming removed 5 bases at V and 5 bases at J, with 18 bases between. Looked up from germline, CDR1 is LNHDA and CDR2 is SQIVND (reference sequence). The CDR3 DNA reads TGTGCCAGTAGTCGCGCACAGGGATATTGGACTGAAGCTTTCTTT. Amino acids: CASSRAQGYWTEAFF.

This clonotype was detected a few times. V usage is TRBV12-3 or TRBV12-4 and J usage is TRBJ2-5, with D hard to call. V lost 3 bases and J lost 6, with 5 bases in between. This CDR3 contains 11 residues. As DNA, the CDR3 is TGTGCCAGCAGTTTGAAACAGACCCAGTACTTC. Amino acids: CASSLKQTQYF.

This clonotype appeared many times. This sequence joins TRBV11-2 and TRBJ1-2; TRBD1 agrees at 7 bases. Germline V gene lookup returns CDR1 SGHAT and CDR2 FQNNGV. The CDR3 has 16 residues. Germline trimming cut 5 bases from V and 7 bases from J; bases unmatched to any gene: 16. The CDR3 region is CASSPSPMAGGVGYTF. The DNA for the CDR3 is TGTGCCAGCAGCCCCTCCCCGATGGCAGGGGGAGTTGGCTACACCTTC. Drawing the rest from reference TRBV11-2 and TRBJ1-2, the complete variable domain is EAGVAQSPRYKIIEKRQSVAFWCNPISGHATLYWYQQILGQGPKLLIQFQNNGVVDDSQLPKDRFSAERLKGVDSTLKIQPAKLEDSAVYLCASSPSPMAGGVGYTFGSGTRLTVV.

In its sample, this clonotype was seen many times. The J gene is TRBJ1-1, the V gene TRBV5-1; D may be TRBD1 (6 bases). V lost 3 bases and J lost 1, with 13 bases in between. Germline CDR1 and CDR2: SGHRS and YFSETQ. The CDR3 consists of 15 residues. This chain's CDR3 is CASSYLQQGNTEAFF. In DNA form, the CDR3 reads TGCGCCAGCAGCTACTTACAACAGGGGAACACTGAAGCTTTCTTT.